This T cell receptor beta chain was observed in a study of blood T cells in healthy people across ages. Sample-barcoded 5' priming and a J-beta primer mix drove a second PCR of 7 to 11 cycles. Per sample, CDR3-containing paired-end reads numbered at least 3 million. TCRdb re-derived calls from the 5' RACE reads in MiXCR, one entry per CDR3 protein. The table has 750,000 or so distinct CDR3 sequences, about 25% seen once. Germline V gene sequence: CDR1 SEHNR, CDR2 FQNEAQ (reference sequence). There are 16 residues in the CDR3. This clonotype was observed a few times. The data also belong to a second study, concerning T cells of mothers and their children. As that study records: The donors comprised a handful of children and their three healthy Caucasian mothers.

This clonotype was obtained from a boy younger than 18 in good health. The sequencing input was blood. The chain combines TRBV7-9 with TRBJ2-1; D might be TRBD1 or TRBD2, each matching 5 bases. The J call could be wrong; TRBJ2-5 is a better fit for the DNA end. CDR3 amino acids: CASSFQIVAGRETQYF. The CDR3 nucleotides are TGTGCCAGCAGCTTTCAAATCGTGGCAGGGAGAGAGACCCAGTACTTC.